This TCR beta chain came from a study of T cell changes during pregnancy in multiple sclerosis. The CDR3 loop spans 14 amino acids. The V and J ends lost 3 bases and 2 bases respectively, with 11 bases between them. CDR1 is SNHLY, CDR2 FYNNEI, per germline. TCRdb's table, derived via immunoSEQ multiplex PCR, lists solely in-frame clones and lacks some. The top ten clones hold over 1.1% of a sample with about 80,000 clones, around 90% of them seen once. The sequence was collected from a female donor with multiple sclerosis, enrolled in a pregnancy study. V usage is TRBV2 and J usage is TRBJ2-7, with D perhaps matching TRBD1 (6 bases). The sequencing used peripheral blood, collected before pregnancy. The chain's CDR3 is CASSEGTGTYEQYF. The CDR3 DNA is TGTGCCAGCAGTGAGGGAACAGGGACCTACGAGCAGTACTTC.